This passage covers 3 T cell receptor beta chains from one sample sequenced in a study of blood T cell repertoires in COVID-19. The table came from immunoSEQ multiplex PCR; TCRdb's copy has only in-frame clones and leaves some out. The repertoire holds fewer than 60,000 clones, with around 85% as singletons. The sequenced sample was peripheral blood. The source of these receptors is a man in his sixties with acute or convalescent COVID-19.

The rearrangement links TRBV19 to TRBJ1-3; D is ambiguous. V dropped 0 bases and J dropped 0 bases, with 6 bases sitting between them. Germline V lookup: CDR1 LNHDA, CDR2 SQIVND (reference sequence). This CDR3 has 15 residues. This CDR3 reads CASSIDVGSGNTIYF. CDR3 DNA sequence: TGTGCCAGTAGTATAGATGTCGGCTCTGGAAACACCATATATTTT.

This chain connects TRBV7-3 to TRBJ2-2; weak D call: TRBD1 (6 bases). Per germline, CDR1 SGHTA and CDR2 FQGTGA. V was cut by 2 bases and J by 3 bases, with 13 bases left in between. This CDR3 has 16 residues. The CDR3 spells CASSLSDPGDTGELFF. CDR3 coding DNA: TGTGCCAGCAGCTTATCTGACCCAGGGGACACCGGGGAGCTGTTTTTT.

This chain joins TRBV24-1 and TRBJ2-1; the match to TRBD2 covers 9 bases. The V and J ends lost 4 bases and 1 base, in that order; junction bases with no gene match: 7. The CDR3 length is 17 residues. Germline V gene lookup returns CDR1 KGHDR and CDR2 SFDVKD. The CDR3 nucleotides are TGTGCCACCAGTGAACACAGCGGGAGGTGGTCCTACAATGAGCAGTTCTTC. This codes for CATSEHSGRWSYNEQFF.